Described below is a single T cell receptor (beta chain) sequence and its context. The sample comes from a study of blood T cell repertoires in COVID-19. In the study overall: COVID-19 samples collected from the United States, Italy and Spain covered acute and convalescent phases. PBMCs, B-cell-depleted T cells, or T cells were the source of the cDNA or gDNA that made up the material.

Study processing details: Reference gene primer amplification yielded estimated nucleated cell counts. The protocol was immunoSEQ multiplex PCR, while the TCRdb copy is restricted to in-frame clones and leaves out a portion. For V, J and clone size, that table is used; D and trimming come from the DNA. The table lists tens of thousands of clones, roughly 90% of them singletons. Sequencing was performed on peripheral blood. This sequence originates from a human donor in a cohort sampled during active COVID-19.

The CDR3 sequence: CASSQTGTGNTGANVLTF. The CDR3, as DNA: TGTGCCAGCAGCCAAACCGGGACAGGGAATACTGGGGCCAACGTCCTGACTTTC. The chain recombines TRBV9 with TRBJ2-6; TRBD1 aligns across 9 bases. The length of the CDR3 is 18 residues. Trimming cost V 4 bases and J 2 bases; bases outside gene matches: 10. Per the germline V gene, CDR1 is SGDLS and CDR2 is YYNGEE.